The next 2 T cell receptor beta chains were all read from a single sample in a study of blood T cell repertoires in COVID-19. Only in-frame clones appear in the TCRdb table, and some are missing; sequencing was by immunoSEQ multiplex PCR. The top ten clones hold about 8.8% of a sample with about 260,000 clones, about 89% of them seen once. Sample: peripheral blood. The receptor set was obtained from a man aged 35-49 years with active or convalescent COVID-19.

The chain links TRBV2 to TRBJ1-6; 9 positions agree with TRBD1. J lost 6 bases, V lost 6 bases, and 3 bases had no gene match. From germline, CDR1 is SNHLY and CDR2 FYNNEI. This CDR3 comprises 14 residues. The CDR3 sequence: CASSQGQGNSPLHF. CDR3 bases: TGTGCCAGCAGCCAGGGACAGGGTAATTCACCCCTCCACTTT.

CDR3 bases: TGTGCCAGCATGGAAAGATCCCAGGGGGGCTACACCTTC. Protein product: CASMERSQGGYTF. The genes are TRBV6-5 and TRBJ1-2; D is possibly TRBD1 (6 bases). The length of the CDR3 is 13 residues. V lost 7 bases and J lost 8, with 17 bases in between. Germline V gene data show CDR1 as MNHEY and CDR2 as SVGAGI.